This T cell receptor beta chain was captured by sequencing in a study of blood T cell repertoires in COVID-19. This clone has more than one count but fewer than ten. Clones were sequenced by immunoSEQ multiplex PCR, and TCRdb holds only the in-frame ones, with some missing. The profile shows roughly 100,000 clones, 91% of them singletons. The TCR comes from a man between 50 and 59 years old with acute or convalescent COVID-19. Specimen: peripheral blood.

CDR3 nucleotide sequence: TGTGCCAGCAGCCCCGGGATCCATACCCGGGATACGCAGTATTTT. Translation: CASSPGIHTRDTQYF. V is TRBV3-1 (or the pseudogene TRBV3-2) and J is TRBJ2-3; perhaps TRBD2 as D (5 bases). Deletions cut 4 bases from V and 6 bases from J, with 17 bases between. CDR3 length: 15 amino acids. Germline V gene lookup returns CDR1 LGHDT and CDR2 YNNKEL (reference sequence).